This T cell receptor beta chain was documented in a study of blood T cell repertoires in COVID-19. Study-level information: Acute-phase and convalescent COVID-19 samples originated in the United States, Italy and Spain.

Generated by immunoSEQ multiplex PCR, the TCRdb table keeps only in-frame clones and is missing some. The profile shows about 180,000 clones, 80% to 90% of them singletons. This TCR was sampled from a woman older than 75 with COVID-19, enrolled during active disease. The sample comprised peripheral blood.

Here the CDR3 DNA reads TGTGCCAGCAGCTGGCGACAGGGCGGTGGAAACACCATATATTTT. This encodes CASSWRQGGGNTIYF. V is TRBV11-3 and J is TRBJ1-3; 7 nucleotides align to TRBD1. The CDR3 loop spans 15 amino acids. Germline V gives CDR1 SGHNT, CDR2 YENEEA. Germline trimming cut 4 bases from V and 3 bases from J; bases unmatched to any gene: 6.